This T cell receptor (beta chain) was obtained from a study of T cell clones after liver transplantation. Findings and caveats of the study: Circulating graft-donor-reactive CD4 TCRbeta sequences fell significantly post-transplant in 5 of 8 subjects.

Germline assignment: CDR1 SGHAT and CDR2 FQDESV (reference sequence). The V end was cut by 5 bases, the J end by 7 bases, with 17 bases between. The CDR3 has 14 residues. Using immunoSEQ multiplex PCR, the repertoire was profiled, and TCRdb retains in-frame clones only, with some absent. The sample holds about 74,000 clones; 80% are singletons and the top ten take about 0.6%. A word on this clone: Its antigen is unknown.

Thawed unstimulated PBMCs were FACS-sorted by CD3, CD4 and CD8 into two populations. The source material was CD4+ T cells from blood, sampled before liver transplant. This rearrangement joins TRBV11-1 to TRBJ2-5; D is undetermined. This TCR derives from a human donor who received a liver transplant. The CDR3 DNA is TGTGCCAGCAGCGCCGACCCCTCCTGGGGGACCCAGTACTTC. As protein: CASSADPSWGTQYF.